This is a list of T cell receptor beta chains from one sample in a study of T-cell memory formation after mild COVID-19. TCRdb redid the calling of the 5' RACE reads with MiXCR, one entry per CDR3 protein. Of about 180,000 distinct CDR3 sequences listed, under 20% are singletons. Source material: PBMCs or a T cell subset sorted from them (not recorded which). These receptors were collected from a man younger than 30 who had mild COVID-19 (a few samples of this study predate the infection). Cell type and time point are not known. Both conserved end residues are part of each CDR3. The D gene is left open where the match is weak. Clone size is shown for a subset of rows, as once, few, many or a class of expanded clone.

cdr3_aa cdr3_nt d_call j_call clone_size v_call
CSVGDFYGYTF TGCAGCGTTGGAGACTTTTATGGCTACACCTTC . TRBJ1-2 few TRBV29-1
CASSFPGVVDQYF TGTGCCAGCAGCTTCCCGGGGGTAGTAGACCAGTACTTC . TRBJ2-7 . TRBV7-2
CSAWTSGETQYF TGCAGCGCATGGACTAGTGGAGAGACCCAGTACTTC TRBD2 TRBJ2-5 few TRBV29-1
CASSPGENNEKLFF TGCGCCAGCAGCCCCGGGGAAAATAATGAAAAACTGTTTTTT . TRBJ1-4 many TRBV4-3
CATGDRLGYGYTF TGTGCCACGGGGGACAGGCTAGGATATGGCTACACCTTC TRBD1 TRBJ1-2 . TRBV24-1
CARSLVRGLEAFF TGTGCCAGAAGCTTGGTTAGGGGCCTGGAAGCTTTCTTT . TRBJ1-1 . TRBV5-3
CASSVTSGGPSNPYEQYF TGTGCCAGCAGCGTGACTAGCGGGGGACCAAGCAACCCCTACGAGCAGTACTTC TRBD2 TRBJ2-7 . TRBV7-2
CASSPSGTGRNSPLHF TGTGCCAGCTCACCCTCCGGGACAGGGAGGAATTCACCCCTCCACTTT TRBD1 TRBJ1-6 . TRBV18
CASSLGGLGEQFF TGTGCCAGCAGCTTAGGGGGCCTGGGTGAGCAGTTCTTC . TRBJ2-1 . TRBV7-6
CASSPPDTGELFF TGTGCCAGCTCACCTCCCGACACCGGGGAGCTGTTTTTT . TRBJ2-2 . TRBV18
CASSSGPTFYQETQYF TGCGCCAGCAGTTCCGGGCCAACCTTCTACCAAGAGACCCAGTACTTC . TRBJ2-5 few TRBV5-1
CASSYGDTREKLFF TGTGCCAGCAGTTATGGGGACACGAGGGAAAAACTGTTTTTT . TRBJ1-4 . TRBV6-5
CATATSHLTDTQYF TGCGCCACTGCAACTAGTCACCTCACAGATACGCAGTATTTT . TRBJ2-3 many TRBV10-2
CASNRGGAGELFF TGTGCCAGTAATAGGGGGGGCGCCGGGGAGCTGTTTTTT . TRBJ2-2 . TRBV2
CASNWGYNEQFF TGTGCCAGCAATTGGGGCTACAATGAGCAGTTCTTC . TRBJ2-1 few TRBV27
CASSRLTSGDTEAFF TGCGCCAGCAGCCGGTTGACATCCGGGGACACTGAAGCTTTCTTT . TRBJ1-1 few TRBV4-3
CSARGGRRDTQYF TGCAGTGCTAGAGGGGGGCGGAGAGATACGCAGTATTTT . TRBJ2-3 few TRBV20-1
CASSRTNEKLFF TGTGCCAGCTCACGAACTAATGAAAAACTGTTTTTT . TRBJ1-4 few TRBV18
CASTRGPEQYF TGTGCCAGCACCCGGGGCCCCGAGCAGTACTTC . TRBJ2-7 few TRBV12-3/TRBV12-4
CATKPLGAGANVLTF TGTGCCACAAAACCCCTAGGGGCTGGGGCCAACGTCCTGACTTTC . TRBJ2-6 few TRBV5-6
CASSQRTDTQYF TGTGCCAGCAGTCAGCGTACAGATACGCAGTATTTT . TRBJ2-3 . TRBV6-5
CASRSTSGKQGSTDTQYF TGTGCCAGCAGAAGTACTAGCGGCAAGCAGGGTAGCACAGATACGCAGTATTTT TRBD2 TRBJ2-3 few TRBV7-9
CASSLGQYNEQFF TGTGCCAGCAGCCTGGGACAGTACAATGAGCAGTTCTTC TRBD1 TRBJ2-1 . TRBV7-7
CASSRPPGDSYNEQFF TGCGCCAGCAGCCGACCCCCAGGAGACTCCTACAATGAGCAGTTCTTC . TRBJ2-1 few TRBV5-1
CASSATRGARTDTQYF TGTGCCAGCAGCGCGACACGGGGGGCCCGCACAGATACGCAGTATTTT . TRBJ2-3 few TRBV7-2
CASSFRVSGPEQFF TGTGCCAGCAGCTTCAGGGTTTCGGGTCCTGAGCAGTTCTTC . TRBJ2-1 many TRBV7-2
CSARHSNYGYTF TGCAGCGCGAGACACTCTAACTATGGCTACACCTTC . TRBJ1-2 . TRBV29-1
CASSRDRGLADTQYF TGTGCCAGCAGTAGGGACAGGGGGCTCGCAGATACGCAGTATTTT TRBD1 TRBJ2-3 . TRBV6-6
CASSSGGGGPYEQYF TGTGCCAGCAGTTCCGGGGGGGGAGGCCCCTACGAGCAGTACTTC TRBD2 TRBJ2-7 many TRBV6-5
CASSLWGGGNEQFF TGTGCCAGCAGTCTCTGGGGGGGAGGGAATGAGCAGTTCTTC TRBD2 TRBJ2-1 few TRBV12-3/TRBV12-4
CATEDRRSSYNEQFF TGTGCCACAGAAGACAGGCGGAGCTCCTACAATGAGCAGTTCTTC . TRBJ2-1 many TRBV24-1
CASTSITDTQYF TGTGCCAGCACCTCCATCACAGATACGCAGTATTTT . TRBJ2-3 few TRBV12-3/TRBV12-4
CASSAGHRNTEAFF TGTGCCAGCAGCGCGGGACACCGGAACACTGAAGCTTTCTTT . TRBJ1-1 . TRBV7-9
CASSWGGVTNEKLFF TGTGCCAGCAGCTGGGGGGGAGTAACTAATGAAAAACTGTTTTTT . TRBJ1-4 few TRBV6-6
CASGRAGGTGEQFF TGTGCCAGCGGGCGGGCAGGCGGCACAGGTGAGCAGTTCTTC . TRBJ2-1 . TRBV12-3/TRBV12-4
CASSPPGLAGGFTDTQYF TGTGCCAGCAGCCCCCCGGGACTAGCGGGGGGATTCACAGATACGCAGTATTTT TRBD2 TRBJ2-3 few TRBV7-9
CARSSGGAGLLETQYF TGTGCCCGCTCTAGCGGGGGGGCCGGTTTGTTAGAGACCCAGTACTTC TRBD2 TRBJ2-5 many TRBV27
CASSRVLAYNEQFF TGTGCCAGCAGTCGGGTTCTGGCCTACAATGAGCAGTTCTTC . TRBJ2-1 . TRBV7-9
CASSQNRGGELFF TGCGCCAGCAGCCAGAATCGGGGCGGGGAGCTGTTTTTT . TRBJ2-2 . TRBV4-3
CASSLGLYPYNEQFF TGTGCCAGCAGTTTAGGTTTATACCCCTACAATGAGCAGTTCTTC . TRBJ2-1 few TRBV7-3
CASSLVAGTSGANVLTF TGTGCCAGCAGCTTAGTCGCCGGCACCTCTGGGGCCAACGTCCTGACTTTC . TRBJ2-6 . TRBV7-2
CASSLRAVSEPQHF TGTGCCAGCAGCTTACGGGCAGTGTCGGAGCCCCAGCATTTT . TRBJ1-5 few TRBV7-2
CASRSGRFGEAFF TGTGCCAGCAGAAGCGGACGGTTCGGTGAAGCTTTCTTT . TRBJ1-1 . TRBV12-3/TRBV12-4
CASSLPVDRASNQPQHF TGTGCCAGCAGTTTACCAGTGGACAGGGCTAGCAATCAGCCCCAGCATTTT TRBD1 TRBJ1-5 few TRBV27